Sequencing of this T cell receptor beta chain was carried out in a study of T-cell memory formation after mild COVID-19. V gave up 5 bases and J gave up 4 bases, with 14 bases separating them. The CDR3 is 14 residues long. The germline V gene has CDR1 SGHAT and CDR2 FQNNGV. Using its own MiXCR run on the 5' RACE reads, TCRdb lists one record per CDR3 protein. The table has more than 400,000 distinct CDR3 sequences, around a sixth seen once. Specimen: PBMCs or a T cell subset sorted from them (not recorded which). The chain couples TRBV11-2 to TRBJ1-1, with D uncertain. The sequence came from an adult woman who had mild COVID-19 (a few samples of this study predate the infection). Cell type and time point are not known. CDR3 bases: TGTGCCAGCAGCCCCTTGGCAGGCTTCACTGAAGCTTTCTTT. It codes for CASSPLAGFTEAFF. The entire variable domain, with the rest obtained from reference TRBV11-2 and TRBJ1-1, is as follows: EAGVAQSPRYKIIEKRQSVAFWCNPISGHATLYWYQQILGQGPKLLIQFQNNGVVDDSQLPKDRFSAERLKGVDSTLKIQPAKLEDSAVYLCASSPLAGFTEAFFGQGTRLTVV.